The T cell receptor beta chain under discussion was sequenced for a study of blood T cell repertoires in COVID-19. Study at large: The United States, Italy and Spain supplied acute and convalescent COVID-19 samples.

The CDR3 extends over 14 amino acids. Germline V gives CDR1 SGHRS, CDR2 YFSETQ. V lost 2 bases and J 8 bases, leaving 13 bases between the germline ends. Per the authors' pipeline: By means of reference gene primer amplification, nucleated cell counts were estimated. Produced via immunoSEQ multiplex PCR; TCRdb's table is partial and in-frame only. From that table come the V and J calls and clone size; the DNA was used to work out D and trimming. The sample lists a few hundred thousand clones, 80% to 90% seen once, with about 1.2% in the top ten. V gene TRBV5-1 combines with J gene TRBJ1-4; a possible D gene is TRBD1 (5 bases). Sequencing was performed on peripheral blood. This TCR was recovered from a woman between 50 and 59 years old with acute or convalescent COVID-19. The CDR3 bases are TGCGCCAGCAGCTTCTCAGGGCTGGGGGAAAAACTGTTTTTT. Protein product: CASSFSGLGEKLFF.